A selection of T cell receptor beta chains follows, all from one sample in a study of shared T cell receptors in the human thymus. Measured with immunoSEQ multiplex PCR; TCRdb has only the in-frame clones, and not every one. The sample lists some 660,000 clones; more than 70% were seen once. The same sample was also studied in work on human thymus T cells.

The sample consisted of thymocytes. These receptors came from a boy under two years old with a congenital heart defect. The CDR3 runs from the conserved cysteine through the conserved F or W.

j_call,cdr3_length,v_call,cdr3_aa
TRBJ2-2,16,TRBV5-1,CASSLSRGAMTGELFF
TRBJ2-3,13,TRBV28,CASSTGEADTQYF
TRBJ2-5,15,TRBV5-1,CASSPWGGLKETQYF
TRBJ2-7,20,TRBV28,CASSPTPGLAGVECSYEQYF
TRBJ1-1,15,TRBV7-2,CASSLARIEDTEAFF
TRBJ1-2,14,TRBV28,CASNVTGRFHGYTF
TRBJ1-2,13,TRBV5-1,CASSMGTDYGYTF
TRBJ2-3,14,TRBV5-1,CASSLGGGADTQYF
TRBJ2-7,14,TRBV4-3,CASSQVIQPYEQYF
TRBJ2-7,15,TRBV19,CASRPLGTGVNEQYF
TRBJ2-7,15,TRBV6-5,CASSQGLAGTYEQYF
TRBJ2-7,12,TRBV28,CASSFTGYEQYF
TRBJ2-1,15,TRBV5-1,CASSQGTRPYNEQFF
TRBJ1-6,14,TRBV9,CASRQGLYDSPLHF
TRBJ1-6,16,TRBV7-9,CASSTGGQGNNSPLHF
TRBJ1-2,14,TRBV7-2,CASSLVVGDYGYTF
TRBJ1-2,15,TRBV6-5,CASTRQGPENYGYTF
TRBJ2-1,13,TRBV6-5,CASSSGLENEQFF
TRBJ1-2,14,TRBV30,CAWSVTGGDYGYTF
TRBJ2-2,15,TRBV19,CASSLRAGGTGELFF
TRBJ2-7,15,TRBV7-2,CASSLQGAQRREQYF